The clone carrying this T cell receptor beta chain was counted many times. Antigen unknown. The sample originates from a study of neurological immune-mediated disorders. General study results and limits: TCR-beta repertoires seemed private in all groups, with no expanded CDR3 amino acid sequences shared. When grouped phylogenetically, the repertoires of 18 of the 34 multiple sclerosis patients fell together in one related-CDR3 cluster, which is a possible signature.

The CDR3 has 14 amino acids. With 2 bases removed from V and 7 bases from J, the gap between germline ends came to 14 bases. From germline, CDR1 is DFQATT and CDR2 SNEGSKA (reference sequence). It was by 5'RACE with 10-nucleotide random UMIs that the cDNA was made. TCRdb re-derived calls from the 5' RACE reads in MiXCR, one entry per CDR3 protein. Found here are about 60,000 distinct CDR3 sequences, 3.6% of them singletons; the top ten hold around 1.5%. The specimen sequenced was PBMCs. The receptor comes from a man aged 25-45 years with multiple sclerosis. This chain uses TRBV20-1 with TRBJ2-2; D may correspond to TRBD1 or TRBD2 (5 bases each). CDR3 DNA: TGCAGTGCTAGACCCGGGACGAATAACGGGGAGCTGTTTTTT. It yields the protein CSARPGTNNGELFF.